A single sample is the source of the 10 T cell receptor beta chains below, sequenced in a study of molecular identifiers for immune sequencing clone quantification. Using its own MiXCR run on the PCR reads, TCRdb lists one record per CDR3 protein. In the table there are around 480,000 distinct CDR3 sequences, about a fifth of which are singletons. The sample comprised naive CD8+ T cells from blood, with Jurkat cell RNA spiked in. Subset reported: FACS-sorted CD8+CD4-CCR7+CD45RA+ naive T cells. These receptors were taken from a human donor in good health. Some libraries in this study had Jurkat cell RNA spiked in.

This clonotype was recorded at least ten times. V is TRBV2 and J is TRBJ1-2, with D uncertain. The CDR3 is made up of 14 amino acids. The V and J ends lost 0 bases and 3 bases respectively, with 8 bases between them. The germline V gene has CDR1 SNHLY and CDR2 FYNNEI. CDR3 DNA: TGTGCCAGCAGTGAAGCGAGAGGGCACTATGGCTACACCTTC. It is translated as CASSEARGHYGYTF.

The V call is TRBV30, the J call TRBJ1-1; D is ambiguous. This CDR3 has 11 amino acids. In germline, CDR1 is GTSNPN, CDR2 SVGIG (reference sequence). With 2 bases removed from V and 5 bases from J, the gap between germline ends came to 6 bases. Here the CDR3 DNA reads TGTGCCTGGAGTCAACAGACTGAAGCTTTCTTT. Translated: CAWSQQTEAFF.

This clonotype was observed a handful of times. The J gene is TRBJ2-1, the V gene TRBV6-5, with TRBD2 as a possible D gene (5 bases). The germline CDR1 and CDR2 sequences are MNHEY and SVGAGI. The CDR3 is 11 residues long. Trimming stripped 10 bases from V and 8 bases from J, with 12 bases between. The CDR3: CATRRGYEQFF. CDR3 nucleotides: TGTGCCACCCGCCGAGGGTATGAGCAGTTCTTC.

At least ten counts were recorded for this clonotype. The CDR3 coding sequence is TGTGCCTGCCTGGGGGTCGAGCCCGGGGAGCTGTTTTTT. Its protein is CACLGVEPGELFF. The V and J genes are TRBV30 and TRBJ2-2, with D tentatively TRBD1 or TRBD2 (5 bases each). V dropped 6 bases and J dropped 6 bases, with 14 bases sitting between them. From germline, CDR1 is GTSNPN and CDR2 SVGIG (reference sequence). This CDR3 comprises 13 residues.

Points on this clonotype: A much larger clone sits a single nucleotide away, making a read error possible. The gene calls are TRBV7-9 and TRBJ2-5, with a tentative D call TRBD1 (6 bases). Germline CDR1 is SEHNR and CDR2 is FQNEAQ (reference sequence). This CDR3 has 14 residues. As DNA, the CDR3 is TGTGCCAGCGGCTTTTCAGGGGTTCAAGAGACCCAGTACTTC. It codes for CASGFSGVQETQYF.

Only a few counts were recorded for this clonotype. The CDR3 DNA reads TGTGCCAGCTTGACTAGCGCCAATGAGCAGTTCTTC. It specifies CASLTSANEQFF. The chain combines TRBV18 with TRBJ2-1, with 8 positions matching TRBD2. The CDR3 totals 12 residues. Germline V gene data show CDR1 as KGHSH and CDR2 as LQKENI. Trimming at V came to 7 bases and at J to 6 bases, leaving 2 bases not matched to a gene.

This clonotype was seen a few times. The chain is built from TRBV4-3 and TRBJ2-6; TRBD2 agrees at 8 bases. The CDR3 runs to 17 residues. CDR1 and CDR2 from the germline V gene are LGHNA and YSLEER. V shed 0 bases, J shed 4 bases, and the junction held 5 bases outside the gene matches. The CDR3 region is CASSQDSSGRGANVLTF. As DNA, the CDR3 is TGCGCCAGCAGCCAAGATTCCAGCGGGAGAGGGGCCAACGTCCTGACTTTC.

This rearrangement joins TRBV5-1 to TRBJ2-3; D uncertain. Germline V gene sequence: CDR1 SGHRS, CDR2 YFSETQ. The CDR3 loop spans 15 amino acids. V lost 2 bases and J 1 base, leaving 11 bases between the germline ends. The CDR3, as DNA: TGCGCCAGCAGCTTTGCGTCGGACGGCACAGATACGCAGTATTTT. It encodes CASSFASDGTDTQYF.

This clonotype was detected ten times or more. The chain links TRBV2 to TRBJ2-5; the D gene is possibly TRBD2 (5 bases). Germline-derived CDR1 and CDR2 are SNHLY and FYNNEI. V was pared by 2 bases and J by 2 bases, with 9 bases between. The CDR3 sequence is 14 residues long. The CDR3 loop is CASSESPGQETQYF. The DNA for the CDR3 is TGTGCCAGCAGTGAAAGTCCGGGGCAAGAGACCCAGTACTTC.

This chain links TRBV6-5 with TRBJ1-2; D remains ambiguous. Between the trimmed V and J ends, which lost 5 bases and 4 bases, there was a span of 17 bases. Germline CDR1 reads MNHEY; CDR2 reads SVGAGI. The CDR3 extends over 15 amino acids. CDR3 loop: CASSTRTETFYGYTF. DNA of the CDR3: TGTGCCAGCAGTACCCGGACCGAAACCTTCTATGGCTACACCTTC.